The present entry profiles one TCR beta chain with its context. This specimen comes from a study of blood T cell repertoires in COVID-19. The CDR3 has 10 residues. V lost 0 bases and J 8 bases, leaving 3 bases between the germline ends. Germline loops: CDR1 SGHDT, CDR2 YYEEEE. Clones were sequenced by immunoSEQ multiplex PCR, and TCRdb holds only the in-frame ones, with some missing. The sample holds just over 350,000 clones; roughly 84% are singletons and the top ten take under 3%. The clonotype was recovered from a woman aged 30 to 39 who had recovered from COVID-19. The gene calls are TRBV5-6 and TRBJ2-7; the D is unclear. The sequencing input was PBMCs or T cells enriched from blood (not recorded which). Here the CDR3 reads CASSLDKQYF. The CDR3 coding sequence is TGTGCCAGCAGCTTGGACAAGCAGTACTTC.